The next 24 T cell receptor beta chains were all read from a single sample in a study of T cell responses to AZD1222 COVID-19 vaccine (dated by TCRdb to the early 2020s). The library was made by the immunoSEQ multiplex PCR assay. TCRdb mirrors the immuneACCESS table, restricted to in-frame sequences. Some clones are absent from its copies; in checked studies, under half trace to an unresolved V gene, and the reason for the others is unknown. The sample table records some 150,000 clones; 75% to 85% of these occur just once. Together, the top ten hold roughly 4.5% of the sample. What this sample's time point label stands for: baseline before first vaccination. Read against the paper, the sample's treatment or condition label means: meningococcal conjugate vaccine given as trial control. The sequencing used peripheral blood, collected on day 0 of MenACWY control vaccination. The origin of the receptors is an adult in good health.

This sequence joins TRBV27 and TRBJ2-7; D is unclear. V shed 0 bases and J shed 5 bases, with 8 bases lying between them. This CDR3 contains 13 residues. CDR1 and CDR2 (germline): MNHEY, SMNVEV (reference sequence). The CDR3: CASSLSAGDEQYF. In nucleotides, the CDR3 is TGTGCCAGCAGTTTATCAGCAGGCGACGAGCAGTACTTC.

This clone has more than one count but fewer than ten. The V call is TRBV28, the J call TRBJ1-6, with D possibly TRBD1 on 6 matching bases. CDR1 MDHEN and CDR2 SYDVKM come from the germline V gene. The CDR3 runs to 18 residues. Trimming left V 6 bases short and J 1 base short, with 19 bases between. The CDR3 loop is CASSLSTGMGSYNSPLHF. In nucleotides, the CDR3 is TGTGCCAGCAGCCTATCTACAGGGATGGGTTCCTATAATTCACCCCTCCACTTT.

The V call is TRBV14, the J call TRBJ2-3, with 8 bases lining up with TRBD2. There are 17 residues in the CDR3. The germline CDR1 and CDR2 sequences are SGHDN and FVKESK. V lost 4 bases and J lost 0; bases outside the gene matches: 9. CDR3 nucleotide sequence: TGTGCCAGCAGCCCCAGGACTAGCTCTTATAGCACAGATACGCAGTATTTT. Translating gives CASSPRTSSYSTDTQYF.

On this clone itself: Different DNA sequences within this sample yield the same CDR3. V gene TRBV7-9 combines with J gene TRBJ1-1, with D possibly matching TRBD1 (6 bases). This CDR3 has 14 amino acids. CDR1 SEHNR and CDR2 FQNEAQ come from the germline V gene (reference sequence). Trimming shortened V by 1 base and J by 1 base, and 7 bases separated the two germline ends. This chain's CDR3 is CASSLVQGNTEAFF. CDR3 in DNA: TGTGCCAGCAGCTTAGTACAGGGGAACACTGAAGCTTTCTTT.

The chain joins TRBV7-2 to TRBJ1-5, with D maybe TRBD1 (5 bases). There are 18 residues in the CDR3. The V end was cut by 5 bases, the J end by 2 bases, with 22 bases between. CDR1 is SGHTA, CDR2 FQGNSA, per germline. CDR3 sequence: CASSAGVRAEGGNQPQHF. The CDR3 bases are TGTGCCAGCAGCGCTGGGGTAAGGGCTGAAGGGGGCAATCAGCCCCAGCATTTT. Full variable domain (missing parts from reference TRBV7-2 and TRBJ1-5): GAGVSQSPSNKVTEKGKDVELRCDPISGHTALYWYRQSLGQGLEFLIYFQGNSAPDKSGLPSDRFSAERTGGSVSTLTIQRTQQEDSAVYLCASSAGVRAEGGNQPQHFGDGTRLSIL.

The CDR3 loop is CASSVEVGAGNTIYF. CDR3 DNA: TGTGCCAGCAGCGTAGAGGTGGGAGCTGGAAACACCATATATTTT. V usage is TRBV9 and J usage is TRBJ1-3; D not certain. Trimming left V 0 bases short and J 2 bases short, with 9 bases between. CDR1 SGDLS and CDR2 YYNGEE come from the germline V gene. The CDR3 covers 15 residues.

The CDR3, as DNA: TGTGCCAGCAGTTTACAGGGCGTCTCCTATAATTCACCCCTCCACTTT. Translating gives CASSLQGVSYNSPLHF. The rearrangement uses TRBV27 and TRBJ1-6; possible D gene TRBD1, 5 bases. V lost 2 bases and J 0 bases, leaving 8 bases between the germline ends. The CDR3 totals 16 residues. Germline V gene sequence: CDR1 MNHEY, CDR2 SMNVEV (reference sequence).

This rearrangement joins TRBV7-8 to TRBJ1-5; D call uncertain. Germline V gives CDR1 SGHVS, CDR2 FQNEAQ. Between the trimmed V and J ends, which lost 5 bases and 0 bases, there was a span of 8 bases. This CDR3 region has 14 residues. Here the CDR3 reads CASSRWFSNQPQHF. CDR3 nucleotides: TGTGCCAGCAGCCGTTGGTTTAGCAATCAGCCCCAGCATTTT.

This clone was seen only a few times. The chain has TRBV4-1 and TRBJ2-7, with D possibly matching TRBD1 (6 bases). CDR3 length equals 12 residues. Deletions cut 0 bases from V and 7 bases from J, with 7 bases between. Germline assignment: CDR1 MGHRA and CDR2 YSYEKL. The CDR3 here is CASSQDRGEQYF. The CDR3 DNA is TGCGCCAGCAGCCAAGATAGGGGGGAGCAGTACTTC.

This clone was observed a handful of times. The chain has TRBV5-6 and TRBJ1-3, with a weak D call TRBD1 (5 bases). V lost 4 bases to trimming and J lost 2 bases, with 7 bases between them. The germline CDR1 and CDR2 sequences are SGHDT and YYEEEE. CDR3 length: 13 amino acids. The CDR3 sequence is CASSPRAGNTIYF. CDR3 coding DNA: TGTGCCAGCAGCCCCAGGGCTGGAAACACCATATATTTT.

This chain's CDR3 is CASSPGGSSYNSPLHF. The DNA of the CDR3 is TGTGCCAGCTCACCGGGGGGGAGCTCCTATAATTCACCCCTCCACTTT. This chain joins TRBV18 and TRBJ1-6; weak D call: TRBD1 (5 bases). The length of the CDR3 is 16 residues. The V and J ends lost 3 bases and 0 bases respectively, with 9 bases between them. The germline gives CDR1 KGHSH, CDR2 LQKENI.

The V call is TRBV19, the J call TRBJ1-3; unclear D gene. Germline V gene lookup returns CDR1 LNHDA and CDR2 SQIVND (reference sequence). The CDR3 loop spans 14 amino acids. The V and J ends lost 7 bases and 4 bases respectively, with 14 bases between them. The CDR3 bases are TGTGCCAGTAACCCCGGGAGCTCCGGAAACACCATATATTTT. It specifies CASNPGSSGNTIYF.

The J gene is TRBJ1-3, the V gene TRBV25-1, with D tentatively TRBD1 (6 bases). V lost 6 bases and J 4 bases, leaving 13 bases between the germline ends. This CDR3 is built from 14 residues. The germline V gene encodes CDR1 MGHDK and CDR2 SYGVNS. CDR3 loop: CASRTQGAGNTIYF. Here the CDR3 DNA reads TGTGCCAGCAGGACACAGGGCGCCGGAAACACCATATATTTT.

The J gene is TRBJ1-1, the V gene TRBV4-2; D is unresolved. Per the germline V gene, CDR1 is LGHNA and CDR2 is YNFKEQ. V was shortened by 1 base and J by 5 bases, with 11 bases between the two germline ends. There are 14 residues in the CDR3. The CDR3 is CASSQVEFLTEAFF. Here the CDR3 DNA reads TGTGCCAGCAGCCAAGTTGAGTTCCTTACTGAAGCTTTCTTT.

The chain links TRBV5-4 to TRBJ2-7; tentatively, D is TRBD1 or TRBD2 (7 bases each). Germline V gene data show CDR1 as SGHNT and CDR2 as YYREEE (reference sequence). Trimming removed 0 bases at V and 2 bases at J, with 15 bases between. The CDR3 contains 16 residues. This CDR3 is CASSLAVRGGAYEQYF. The CDR3 nucleotides are TGTGCCAGCAGCTTGGCAGTCAGGGGGGGAGCCTACGAGCAGTACTTC.

This chain uses TRBV19 with TRBJ1-5, with D possibly being TRBD1 (5 bases). Per germline, CDR1 LNHDA and CDR2 SQIVND (reference sequence). This CDR3 has 15 residues. V was clipped by 4 bases and J by 2 bases, with 12 bases between them. CDR3 coding DNA: TGTGCCAGTAGTAAGGGCAGGGAGGGCAATCAGCCCCAGCATTTT. As protein: CASSKGREGNQPQHF.

About this clone: One junction end disagrees with the germline gene, perhaps due to a read error. The chain uses TRBV27 and TRBJ2-2; tentatively, D is TRBD1 (6 bases). CDR1 and CDR2 from the germline V gene are MNHEY and SMNVEV (reference sequence). CDR3 length: 14 residues. The CDR3 loop reads CASSLKRDTGELFF. Here the CDR3 DNA reads TGTGCCAGCAGTTTAAAAAGGGACACCGGGGAACTGTTTTTT.

The V call is TRBV6-6, the J call TRBJ2-7; 11 bases align to TRBD1. V lost 6 bases, J lost 5 bases, and 9 bases stayed unmatched. The germline V gene encodes CDR1 MNHNY and CDR2 SVGAGI (reference sequence). The CDR3 loop spans 15 amino acids. This chain's CDR3 is CASSFLGQGADEQYF. CDR3 in DNA: TGTGCCAGCAGCTTTCTTGGACAGGGGGCAGACGAGCAGTACTTC.

The chain recombines TRBV2 with TRBJ2-2, with 9 positions matching TRBD1. V trimming: 2 bases; J trimming: 7 bases; junction bases outside the gene matches: 5. This CDR3 spans 15 amino acids. Germline V gene sequence: CDR1 SNHLY, CDR2 FYNNEI. CDR3 protein: CASSEMGQGGGELFF. Here the CDR3 DNA reads TGTGCCAGCAGTGAAATGGGACAGGGAGGCGGGGAGCTGTTTTTT.

The CDR3 sequence: CSVGGEGTQYF. The CDR3 nucleotides read TGCAGCGTTGGGGGGGAGGGGACCCAGTACTTC. The chain couples TRBV29-1 to TRBJ2-5, with TRBD2 identical over 7 bases. V dropped 4 bases and J dropped 7; count of bases not matched to a gene: 3. The germline V gene has CDR1 SQVTM and CDR2 ANQGSEA. This CDR3 region has 11 residues.

This chain's CDR3 is CASSLEVGANTEAFF. The CDR3 DNA follows: TGTGCCAGCAGCTTAGAGGTGGGGGCCAACACTGAAGCTTTCTTT. The gene calls are TRBV7-2 and TRBJ1-1; D may be TRBD1 (6 bases). The V end lost 1 base, the J end lost 2 bases, and 11 bases lay between the germline ends. Germline V gives CDR1 SGHTA, CDR2 FQGNSA. CDR3 length: 15 amino acids. The variable domain in full, completed from reference TRBV7-2 and TRBJ1-1, reads GAGVSQSPSNKVTEKGKDVELRCDPISGHTALYWYRQSLGQGLEFLIYFQGNSAPDKSGLPSDRFSAERTGGSVSTLTIQRTQQEDSAVYLCASSLEVGANTEAFFGQGTRLTVV.

This chain links TRBV6-1 with TRBJ2-1; D unclear. Trimming stripped 6 bases from V and 9 bases from J, with 12 bases between. Germline V gives CDR1 MNHNS, CDR2 SASEGT. The CDR3 is made up of 12 amino acids. CDR3 in amino acids: CASSPILGEQFF. The CDR3 nucleotides read TGTGCCAGCAGCCCCATATTAGGTGAGCAGTTCTTC.

The chain uses TRBV9 and TRBJ2-1; D ambiguous. Between the trimmed V and J ends, which lost 0 bases and 1 base, there was a span of 8 bases. Germline lookup yields CDR1 SGDLS and CDR2 YYNGEE. The CDR3 covers 15 residues. This CDR3 reads CASSVEGRSYNEQFF. CDR3 nucleotide sequence: TGTGCCAGCAGCGTAGAGGGTAGGTCCTACAATGAGCAGTTCTTC.

The chain is built from TRBV10-2 and TRBJ1-1; no clear D. This CDR3 comprises 14 residues. V shed 5 bases and J shed 0 bases, with 10 bases lying between them. Germline CDR1 WSHSY, CDR2 SAAADI. Written as DNA, the CDR3 is TGCGCCAGCAGTCGATACGGGGTGAACACTGAAGCTTTCTTT. Translation gives CASSRYGVNTEAFF.